These 5 T cell receptor beta chains were sequenced from one sample in a study of beta chain features in type 1 diabetes. Their antigens remain unidentified. Expressed TCRB transcripts were sequenced after all isolated RNA was converted to cDNA. This table comes from immunoSEQ multiplex PCR, and its TCRdb copy is limited to in-frame clones, with some not included. Of approximately 250,000 clones in the sample, 16% were seen once. Whole-study results and caveats: People with Type 1 diabetes carried modestly yet significantly shorter TCRB CDR3s in all four CD4+ subsets.

The sequenced sample was naive CD4+ T cells from blood. The receptors here all came from a man under 40 with type 1 diabetes.

This clone was counted only a few times. As DNA, the CDR3 is TGCAGCCCCCAATCTTACGAGCAGTACTTC. It specifies CSPQSYEQYF. V gene TRBV29-1 combines with J gene TRBJ2-7; unclear D gene. Germline V gives CDR1 SQVTM, CDR2 ANQGSEA. V dropped 8 bases and J dropped 4 bases, with 9 bases sitting between them. This CDR3 is built from 10 residues.

CDR3 protein: CASSYDSGTVPWAQHF. CDR3 DNA sequence: TGTGCCAGCAGTTACGATTCCGGGACGGTCCCGTGGGCCCAGCATTTT. The gene calls are TRBV7-2 and TRBJ1-5, with a weak D call TRBD1 (5 bases). V was pared by 6 bases and J by 11 bases, with 26 bases between. The CDR3 spans 16 residues. CDR1 SGHTA and CDR2 FQGNSA come from the germline V gene.

The chain joins TRBV27 to TRBJ2-5; D is undetermined. Per germline, CDR1 MNHEY and CDR2 SMNVEV (reference sequence). The length of the CDR3 is 12 residues. Trimming stripped 3 bases from V and 1 base from J, with 3 bases between. CDR3 region: CASSLGQETQYF. CDR3 bases: TGTGCCAGCAGTTTGGGCCAAGAGACCCAGTACTTC.

The table lists this clone with a few counts. The rearrangement uses TRBV28 and TRBJ2-7; D is possibly TRBD2 (6 bases). V lost 3 bases and J lost 4, with 10 bases in between. CDR1 and CDR2 (germline): MDHEN, SYDVKM. The CDR3 consists of 13 residues. For the CDR3, the DNA is TGTGCCAGCAGTTTGGAGGGACCTTACGAGCAGTACTTC. This translates into CASSLEGPYEQYF.

There are a few counts of this clone. V and J are TRBV29-1 and TRBJ1-5; the match to TRBD1 covers 7 bases. Germline CDR1 reads SQVTM; CDR2 reads ANQGSEA. Trimming cost V 4 bases and J 2 bases; bases outside gene matches: 2. The CDR3 covers 13 residues. CDR3 DNA sequence: TGCAGCGTTGGACAGGGCGGCAATCAGCCCCAGCATTTT. Amino acid sequence: CSVGQGGNQPQHF.